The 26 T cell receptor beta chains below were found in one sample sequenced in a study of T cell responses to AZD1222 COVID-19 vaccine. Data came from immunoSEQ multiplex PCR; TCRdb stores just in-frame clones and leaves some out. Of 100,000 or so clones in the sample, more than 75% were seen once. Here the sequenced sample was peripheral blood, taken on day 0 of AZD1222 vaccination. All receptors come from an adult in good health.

CDR3 loop: CASSTDGRDSEQYF. The CDR3 DNA is TGTGCCAGCAGCACCGACGGGCGGGACAGCGAGCAGTACTTC. The V and J genes are TRBV3-1 (or the pseudogene TRBV3-2) and TRBJ2-7; D possibly corresponds to TRBD1 (7 bases). This CDR3 comprises 14 residues. The germline V and J ends were trimmed by 5 bases and 6 bases, with 17 bases remaining between them. The germline V gene encodes CDR1 LGHDT and CDR2 YNNKEL (reference sequence).

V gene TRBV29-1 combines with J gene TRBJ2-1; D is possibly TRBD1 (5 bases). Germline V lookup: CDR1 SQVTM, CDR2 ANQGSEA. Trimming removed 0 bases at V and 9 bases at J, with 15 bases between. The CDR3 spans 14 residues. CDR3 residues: CSVEDLLQASEQFF. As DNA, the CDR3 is TGCAGCGTTGAAGATCTTCTACAGGCGAGTGAGCAGTTCTTC.

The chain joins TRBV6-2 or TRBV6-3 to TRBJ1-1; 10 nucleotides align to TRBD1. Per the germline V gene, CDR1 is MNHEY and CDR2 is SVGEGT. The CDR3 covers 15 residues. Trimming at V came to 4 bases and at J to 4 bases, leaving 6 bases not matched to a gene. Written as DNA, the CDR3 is TGTGCCAGCAGTTCCGGACAGGGGGTAAGCACTGAAGCTTTCTTT. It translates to CASSSGQGVSTEAFF.

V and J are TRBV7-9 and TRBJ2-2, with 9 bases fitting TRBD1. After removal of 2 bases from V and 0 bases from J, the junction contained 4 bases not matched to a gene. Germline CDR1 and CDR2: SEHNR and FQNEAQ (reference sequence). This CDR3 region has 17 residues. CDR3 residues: CASSLRDRAPNTGELFF. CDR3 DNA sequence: TGTGCCAGCAGCTTAAGGGACAGGGCTCCGAACACCGGGGAGCTGTTTTTT.

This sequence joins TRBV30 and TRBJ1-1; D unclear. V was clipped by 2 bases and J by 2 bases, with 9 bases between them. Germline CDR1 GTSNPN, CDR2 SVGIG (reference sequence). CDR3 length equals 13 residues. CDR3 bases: TGTGCCTGGAGTCCACACGCTAACACTGAAGCTTTCTTT. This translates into CAWSPHANTEAFF.

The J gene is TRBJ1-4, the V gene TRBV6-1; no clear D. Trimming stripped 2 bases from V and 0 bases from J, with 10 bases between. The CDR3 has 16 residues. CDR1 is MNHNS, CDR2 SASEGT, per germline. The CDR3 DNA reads TGTGCCAGCAGTGAATTAGGTCCATCAACTAATGAAAAACTGTTTTTT. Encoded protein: CASSELGPSTNEKLFF.

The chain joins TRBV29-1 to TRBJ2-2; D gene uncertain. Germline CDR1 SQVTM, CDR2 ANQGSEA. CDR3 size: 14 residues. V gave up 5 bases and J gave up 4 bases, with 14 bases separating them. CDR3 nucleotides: TGCAGCGTTCCTGGGAACGTGGTCACCGGGGAGCTGTTTTTT. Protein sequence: CSVPGNVVTGELFF.

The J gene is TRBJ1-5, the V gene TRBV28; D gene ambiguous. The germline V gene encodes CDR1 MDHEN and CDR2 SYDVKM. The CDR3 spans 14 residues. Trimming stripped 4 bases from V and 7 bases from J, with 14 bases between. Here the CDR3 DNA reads TGTGCCAGCAGTTCGCCCCCCATAGTACAGCCCCAGCATTTT. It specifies CASSSPPIVQPQHF.

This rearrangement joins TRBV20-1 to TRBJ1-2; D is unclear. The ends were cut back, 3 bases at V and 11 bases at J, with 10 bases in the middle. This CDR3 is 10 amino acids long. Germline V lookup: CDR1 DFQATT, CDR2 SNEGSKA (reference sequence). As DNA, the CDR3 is TGCAGTGCTAGCCAAGATCGATACACCTTC. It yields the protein CSASQDRYTF.

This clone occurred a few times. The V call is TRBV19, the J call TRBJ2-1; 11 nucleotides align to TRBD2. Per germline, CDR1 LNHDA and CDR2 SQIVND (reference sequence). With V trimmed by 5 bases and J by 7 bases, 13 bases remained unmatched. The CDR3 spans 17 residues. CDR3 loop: CASSAGSGRARPNEQFF. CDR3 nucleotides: TGTGCCAGTAGTGCGGGTAGCGGGAGGGCACGTCCGAATGAGCAGTTCTTC.

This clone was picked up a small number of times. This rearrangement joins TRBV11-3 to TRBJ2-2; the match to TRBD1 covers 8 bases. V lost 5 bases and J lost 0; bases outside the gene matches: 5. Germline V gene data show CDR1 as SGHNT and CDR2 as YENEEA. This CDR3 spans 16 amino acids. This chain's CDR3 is CASSPQDRANTGELFF. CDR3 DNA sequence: TGTGCCAGCAGCCCCCAGGACAGGGCGAACACCGGGGAGCTGTTTTTT.

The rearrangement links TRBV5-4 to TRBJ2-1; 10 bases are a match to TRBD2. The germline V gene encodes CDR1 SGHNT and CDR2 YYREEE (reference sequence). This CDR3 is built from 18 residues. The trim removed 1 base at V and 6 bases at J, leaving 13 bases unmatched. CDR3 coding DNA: TGTGCCAGCAGCTTGAAAGCGACTAGCGGGCGGCGGGGCAATGAGCAGTTCTTC. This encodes CASSLKATSGRRGNEQFF.

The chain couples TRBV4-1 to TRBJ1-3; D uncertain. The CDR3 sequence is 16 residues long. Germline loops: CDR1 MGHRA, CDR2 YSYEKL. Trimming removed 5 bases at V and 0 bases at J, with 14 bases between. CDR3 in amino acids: CASSLSPGDSGNTIYF. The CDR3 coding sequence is TGCGCCAGCAGCTTATCCCCAGGCGACTCTGGAAACACCATATATTTT.

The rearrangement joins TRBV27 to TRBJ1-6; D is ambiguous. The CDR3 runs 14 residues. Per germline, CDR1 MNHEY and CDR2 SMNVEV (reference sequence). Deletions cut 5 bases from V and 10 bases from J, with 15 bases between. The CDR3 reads CASSPLQVESPLHF. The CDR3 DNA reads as TGTGCCAGCAGTCCCCTCCAGGTGGAGTCACCCCTCCACTTT.

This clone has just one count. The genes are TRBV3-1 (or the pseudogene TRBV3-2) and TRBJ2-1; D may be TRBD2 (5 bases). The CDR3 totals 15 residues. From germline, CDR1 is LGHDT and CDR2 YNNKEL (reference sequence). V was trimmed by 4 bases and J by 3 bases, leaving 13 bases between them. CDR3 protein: CASSLAADYYNEQFF. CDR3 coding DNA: TGTGCCAGCAGCCTAGCCGCCGACTACTACAATGAGCAGTTCTTC.

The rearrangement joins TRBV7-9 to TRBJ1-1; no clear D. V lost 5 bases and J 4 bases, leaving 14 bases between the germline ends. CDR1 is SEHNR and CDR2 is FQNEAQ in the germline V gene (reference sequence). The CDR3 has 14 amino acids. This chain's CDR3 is CASSKIRQVTEAFF. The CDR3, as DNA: TGTGCCAGCAGCAAGATTCGTCAGGTCACTGAAGCTTTCTTT.

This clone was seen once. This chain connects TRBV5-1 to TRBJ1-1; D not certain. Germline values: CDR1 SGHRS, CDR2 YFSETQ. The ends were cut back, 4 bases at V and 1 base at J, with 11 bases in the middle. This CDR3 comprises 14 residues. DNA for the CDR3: TGCGCCAGCAGCCGTAGGGAGGCGAACACTGAAGCTTTCTTT. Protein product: CASSRREANTEAFF.

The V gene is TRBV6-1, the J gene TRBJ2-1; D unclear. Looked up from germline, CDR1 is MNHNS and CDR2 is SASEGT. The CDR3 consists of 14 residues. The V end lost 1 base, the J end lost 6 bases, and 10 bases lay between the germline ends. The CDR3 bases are TGTGCCAGCAGTGAAGGGCTACCCCCCAATGAGCAGTTCTTC. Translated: CASSEGLPPNEQFF.

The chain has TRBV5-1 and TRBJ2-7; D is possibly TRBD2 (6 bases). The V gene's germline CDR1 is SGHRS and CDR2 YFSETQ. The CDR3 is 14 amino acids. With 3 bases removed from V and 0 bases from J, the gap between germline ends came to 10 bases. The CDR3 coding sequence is TGCGCCAGCAGCTCGGGACTGACCTCCTACGAGCAGTACTTC. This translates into CASSSGLTSYEQYF.

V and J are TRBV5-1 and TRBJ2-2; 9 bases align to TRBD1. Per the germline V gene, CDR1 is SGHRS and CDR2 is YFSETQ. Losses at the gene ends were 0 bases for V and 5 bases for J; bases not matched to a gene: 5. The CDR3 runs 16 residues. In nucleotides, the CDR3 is TGCGCCAGCAGCTTGGAGGGACAGGGTCTAACCGGGGAGCTGTTTTTT. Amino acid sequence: CASSLEGQGLTGELFF. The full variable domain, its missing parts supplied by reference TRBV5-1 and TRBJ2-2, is KAGVTQTPRYLIKTRGQQVTLSCSPISGHRSVSWYQQTPGQGLQFLFEYFSETQRNKGNFPGRFSGRQFSNSRSEMNVSTLELGDSALYLCASSLEGQGLTGELFFGEGSRLTVL.

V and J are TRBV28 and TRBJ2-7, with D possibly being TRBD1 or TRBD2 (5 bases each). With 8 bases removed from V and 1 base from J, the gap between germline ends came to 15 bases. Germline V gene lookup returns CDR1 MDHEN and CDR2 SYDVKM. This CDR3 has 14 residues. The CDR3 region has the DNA TGTGCCAGCTCCTACGGGACCATTTCCTACGAGCAGTACTTC. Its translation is CASSYGTISYEQYF.

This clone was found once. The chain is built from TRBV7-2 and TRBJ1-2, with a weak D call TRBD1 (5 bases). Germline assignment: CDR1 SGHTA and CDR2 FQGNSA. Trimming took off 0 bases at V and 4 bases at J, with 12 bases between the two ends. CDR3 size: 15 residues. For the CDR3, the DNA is TGTGCCAGCAGCTTAGCGGAGCGGGGGGGCTATGGCTACACCTTC. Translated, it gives CASSLAERGGYGYTF. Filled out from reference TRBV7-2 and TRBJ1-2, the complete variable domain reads GAGVSQSPSNKVTEKGKDVELRCDPISGHTALYWYRQSLGQGLEFLIYFQGNSAPDKSGLPSDRFSAERTGGSVSTLTIQRTQQEDSAVYLCASSLAERGGYGYTFGSGTRLTVV.

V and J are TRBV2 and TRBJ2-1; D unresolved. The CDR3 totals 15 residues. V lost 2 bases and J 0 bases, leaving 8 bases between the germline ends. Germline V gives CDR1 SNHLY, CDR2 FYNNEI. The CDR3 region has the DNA TGTGCCAGCAGTGAACTATGGAGCTCCTACAATGAGCAGTTCTTC. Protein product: CASSELWSSYNEQFF. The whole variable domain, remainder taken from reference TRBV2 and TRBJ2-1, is EPEVTQTPSHQVTQMGQEVILRCVPISNHLYFYWYRQILGQKVEFLVSFYNNEISEKSEIFDDQFSVERPDGSNFTLKIRSTKLEDSAMYFCASSELWSSYNEQFFGPGTRLTVL.

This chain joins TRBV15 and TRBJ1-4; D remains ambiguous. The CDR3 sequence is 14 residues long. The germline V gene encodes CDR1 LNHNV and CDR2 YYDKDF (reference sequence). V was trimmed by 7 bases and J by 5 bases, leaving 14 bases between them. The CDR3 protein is CATTFGRENEKLFF. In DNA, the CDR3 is TGTGCCACCACCTTCGGGAGGGAGAATGAAAAACTGTTTTTT.

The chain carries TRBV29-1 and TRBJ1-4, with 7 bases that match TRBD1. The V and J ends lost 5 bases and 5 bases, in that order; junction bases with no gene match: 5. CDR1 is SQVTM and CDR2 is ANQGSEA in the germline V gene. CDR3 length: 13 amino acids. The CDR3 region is CSVLDRSNEKLFF. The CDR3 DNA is TGCAGCGTTTTGGACAGGTCGAATGAAAAACTGTTTTTT.

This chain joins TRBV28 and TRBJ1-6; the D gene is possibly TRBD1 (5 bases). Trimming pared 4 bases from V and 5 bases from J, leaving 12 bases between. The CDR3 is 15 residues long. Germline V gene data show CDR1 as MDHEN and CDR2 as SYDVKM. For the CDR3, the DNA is TGTGCCAGCAGTTCCCTCACAGGAGATAATTCACCCCTCCACTTT. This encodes CASSSLTGDNSPLHF.